Below, 10 T cell receptor beta chains from the same sample are listed, as sequenced in a study of T cells in Graves' hyperthyroidism and ophthalmopathy. TCR beta CDR3 region amplification was performed from RNA transcripts. HTBI primers were employed in a first-round RT-PCR of the TCR CDR3. TCRdb redid the calling of the multiplex PCR reads with MiXCR, one entry per CDR3 protein. This sample has 650,000 to 850,000 distinct CDR3 sequences, with roughly a sixth found just once. The sample comprised blood. The receptors were gathered from a woman aged 45-65 years with Graves' hyperthyroidism that later progressed to Graves' ophthalmopathy.

This clonotype was picked up a small number of times. The chain recombines TRBV6-2 or TRBV6-3 with TRBJ2-3, with TRBD1 matching over 7 bases. The junction had 13 bases not matched to a gene; V was cut back by 3 bases and J by 4 bases. The germline CDR1 and CDR2 sequences are MNHEY and SVGEGT. This CDR3 is built from 17 residues. CDR3 DNA sequence: TGTGCCAGCAGTTATTCCGACAGGGTATCGTCCCCAGATACGCAGTATTTT. It encodes CASSYSDRVSSPDTQYF.

This clonotype was observed a few times. CDR3 sequence (DNA): TGTGCCAGCAGTTTCCAAAAGGGGGCTAGCGGGGGGGCAAGGGACACGCAGTATTTT. This sequence encodes CASSFQKGASGGARDTQYF. The V call is TRBV12-3 or TRBV12-4, the J call TRBJ2-3, with 12 bases identical to TRBD2. The junction had 19 bases not matched to a gene; V was cut back by 3 bases and J by 9 bases. This CDR3 spans 19 amino acids.

This clonotype was counted a single time. This chain joins TRBV7-9 and TRBJ1-4, with D perhaps matching TRBD1 (6 bases). Germline CDR1 SEHNR, CDR2 FQNEAQ (reference sequence). CDR3 size: 19 residues. V was cut by 2 bases and J by 3 bases, with 22 bases left in between. The CDR3 protein is CASSLPATPQGPANEKLFF. The CDR3 DNA reads TGTGCCAGCAGCTTACCCGCTACCCCACAGGGACCGGCTAATGAAAAACTGTTTTTT. Full variable domain (rest looked up from reference TRBV7-9 and TRBJ1-4): DTGVSQNPRHKITKRGQNVTFRCDPISEHNRLYWYRQTLGQGPEFLTYFQNEAQLEKSRLLSDRFSAERPKGSFSTLEIQRTEQGDSAMYLCASSLPATPQGPANEKLFFGSGTQLSVL.

This clonotype was recorded many times. V usage is TRBV5-5 and J usage is TRBJ1-2, with 7 bases lining up with TRBD1. Germline CDR1 SGHKS, CDR2 YYEKEE (reference sequence). The CDR3 has 14 residues. J gave up 3 bases and V 1 base, and 3 bases lay outside the gene matches. Here the CDR3 DNA reads TGTGCCAGCAGCTTGTTTGGGACAGACTATGGCTACACCTTC. Protein product: CASSLFGTDYGYTF.

The chain links TRBV7-2 to TRBJ1-1; D ambiguous. Germline CDR1 is SGHTA and CDR2 is FQGNSA. Trimming pared 4 bases from V and 4 bases from J, leaving 10 bases between. The CDR3 has 13 residues. The chain's CDR3 is CASSSDLGTEAFF. CDR3 DNA sequence: TGTGCCAGCAGCTCTGATCTTGGCACTGAAGCTTTCTTT.

This clonotype was counted a few times. The chain combines TRBV7-2 with TRBJ2-6; 10 positions match TRBD1. This CDR3 has 16 amino acids. Germline CDR1 reads SGHTA; CDR2 reads FQGNSA. Germline trimming cut 6 bases from V and 1 base from J; bases unmatched to any gene: 3. CDR3 bases: TGTGCCAGCAGAGGACAGGGGGGATCTGGGGCCAACGTCCTGACTTTC. This encodes CASRGQGGSGANVLTF.

The V call is TRBV12-3 or TRBV12-4, the J call TRBJ1-2; 10 positions agree with TRBD1. After removal of 6 bases from V and 8 bases from J, the junction contained 9 bases not matched to a gene. CDR3 length equals 14 residues. The CDR3 reads CASSRAGQGFGYTF. CDR3 DNA sequence: TGTGCCAGCAGCCGGGCGGGACAGGGGTTCGGCTACACCTTC.

This clonotype was detected a few times. The V call is TRBV6-1, the J call TRBJ1-2; a possible D gene is TRBD1 (6 bases). CDR3 length equals 13 residues. Germline CDR1 reads MNHNS; CDR2 reads SASEGT. Trimming cost V 2 bases and J 4 bases, with 8 bases left between them. This CDR3 reads CASSEQGRYGYTF. The DNA for the CDR3 is TGTGCCAGCAGTGAACAGGGGCGCTATGGCTACACCTTC.

This clonotype has a handful of counts. The chain joins TRBV6-1 to TRBJ1-2; 7 bases match TRBD1. The CDR3 has 14 amino acids. V lost 6 bases and J lost 0; bases outside the gene matches: 4. Germline assignment: CDR1 MNHNS and CDR2 SASEGT. The CDR3, as DNA: TGTGCCAGCAGACCAGGGACAGCTAACTATGGCTACACCTTC. Encoded protein: CASRPGTANYGYTF.

The CDR3 here is CSVGVWGGEETQYF. For the CDR3, the DNA is TGCAGCGTTGGGGTATGGGGGGGGGAAGAGACCCAGTACTTC. This chain links TRBV29-1 with TRBJ2-5; TRBD2 aligns across 7 bases. CDR3 length: 14 residues. Germline V gene lookup returns CDR1 SQVTM and CDR2 ANQGSEA. Unmatched junction bases numbered 8, after V lost 4 bases and J lost 3 bases.